This TCR beta chain originates from a study of T cell repertoires in cytomegalovirus infection. Study at large: Indicated by public TCR beta signatures were CMV infection and matching HLA type.

TCRdb redid the calling of the reads with MiXCR, one entry per CDR3 protein. The top ten hold almost 25% of the sample, which has 180,000 or so distinct CDR3 sequences, roughly 15% seen once. CDR1 is LNHDA and CDR2 is SQIVND in the germline V gene (reference sequence). Between the trimmed V and J ends, which lost 1 base and 2 bases, there was a span of 10 bases. The CDR3 is 15 residues long. This clonotype came up a few times. The receptor comes from a human donor in good health (CMV status not recorded). Some clones in this sample may be carry-over from other donors' samples. Input material: CD8+ T cells from PBMCs. The J gene is TRBJ2-3, the V gene TRBV19; D perhaps matches TRBD1 (6 bases). The CDR3 sequence is CASSIVDSSTDTQYF. CDR3 in DNA: TGTGCCAGTAGTATAGTGGACAGCTCCACAGATACGCAGTATTTT. Variable domain in full (rest from reference TRBV19 and TRBJ2-3): DGGITQSPKYLFRKEGQNVTLSCEQNLNHDAMYWYRQDPGQGLRLIYYSQIVNDFQKGDIAEGYSVSREKKESFPLTVTSAQKNPTAFYLCASSIVDSSTDTQYFGPGTRLTVL.